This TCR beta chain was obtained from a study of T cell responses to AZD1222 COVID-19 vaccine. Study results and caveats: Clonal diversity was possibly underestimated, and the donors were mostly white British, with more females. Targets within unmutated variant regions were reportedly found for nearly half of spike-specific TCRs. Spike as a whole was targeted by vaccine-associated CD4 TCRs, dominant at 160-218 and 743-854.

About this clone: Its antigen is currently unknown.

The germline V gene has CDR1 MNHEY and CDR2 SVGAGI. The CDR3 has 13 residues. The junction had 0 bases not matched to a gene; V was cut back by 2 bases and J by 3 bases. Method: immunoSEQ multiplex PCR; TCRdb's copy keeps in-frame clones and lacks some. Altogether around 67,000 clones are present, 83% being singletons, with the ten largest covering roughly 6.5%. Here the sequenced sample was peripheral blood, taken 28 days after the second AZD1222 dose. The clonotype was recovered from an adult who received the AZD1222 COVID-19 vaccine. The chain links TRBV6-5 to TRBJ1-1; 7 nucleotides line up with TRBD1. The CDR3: CASSYGQDTEAFF. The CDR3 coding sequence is TGTGCCAGCAGTTACGGACAGGACACTGAAGCTTTCTTT.